Shown below are 7 T cell receptor beta chains from a single sample sequenced in a study of T cell responses to AZD1222 COVID-19 vaccine. Here immunoSEQ multiplex PCR was the method, and the copy in TCRdb shows in-frame clones only, minus some. The sample lists fewer than 45,000 clones; roughly nine tenths were seen once. Material: peripheral blood, obtained on day 0 of AZD1222 vaccination. The receptors shown here come from an adult in good health.

This sequence joins TRBV24-1 and TRBJ2-1; no clear D gene. The germline V gene has CDR1 KGHDR and CDR2 SFDVKD. There are 14 residues in the CDR3. V shed 0 bases and J shed 6 bases, with 8 bases lying between them. The CDR3 DNA sequence: TGTGCCACCAGTGATTTGAGGCAGGTCAATGAGCAGTTCTTC. Translation: CATSDLRQVNEQFF.

The chain is built from TRBV27 and TRBJ1-2; D might be TRBD1 (5 bases). Germline V gene lookup returns CDR1 MNHEY and CDR2 SMNVEV (reference sequence). The V end was cut by 3 bases, the J end by 7 bases, with 12 bases between. This CDR3 comprises 13 residues. The CDR3 coding sequence is TGTGCCAGCAGTTTGGGAGGGGCGGGTGGCTACACCTTC. Its protein is CASSLGGAGGYTF.

In DNA, the CDR3 is TGTGCCAGCAGTTACTCGGGCTCTGGAAACACCATATATTTT. Protein product: CASSYSGSGNTIYF. The rearrangement joins TRBV6-5 to TRBJ1-3; D is ambiguous. Germline lookup yields CDR1 MNHEY and CDR2 SVGAGI. With 0 bases removed from V and 0 bases from J, the gap between germline ends came to 3 bases. This CDR3 has 14 amino acids.

The sample holds one count of this clone. The chain couples TRBV10-3 to TRBJ2-1; no clear D gene. The germline V gene has CDR1 ENHRY and CDR2 SYGVKD. The CDR3 consists of 13 residues. V was cut by 6 bases and J by 4 bases, with 10 bases left in between. The DNA of the CDR3 is TGTGCCATCAGAGCCGCTTGGTACAATGAGCAGTTCTTC. The encoded protein is CAIRAAWYNEQFF.

The chain uses TRBV28 and TRBJ2-7, with D perhaps matching TRBD1 (6 bases). Trimming removed 5 bases from V and 4 bases from J, with 21 bases in between. Looked up from germline, CDR1 is MDHEN and CDR2 is SYDVKM. This CDR3 comprises 16 residues. The CDR3 nucleotides are TGTGCCAGCAGTCCATCCGACAGGCCGTCGGGGTACGAGCAGTACTTC. Translated, it gives CASSPSDRPSGYEQYF.

The chain joins TRBV7-8 to TRBJ2-7; D not resolved. CDR1 is SGHVS and CDR2 is FQNEAQ in the germline V gene. V lost 1 base, J lost 7 bases, and 14 bases lay in between. The CDR3 totals 14 residues. CDR3 coding DNA: TGTGCCAGCAGCTTAGTGGCAGCCATGGGGGAGCAGTACTTC. Protein sequence: CASSLVAAMGEQYF.

The genes are TRBV7-9 and TRBJ2-7; 7 bases agree with TRBD1. Germline V lookup: CDR1 SEHNR, CDR2 FQNEAQ (reference sequence). The CDR3 is 14 residues long. The junction had 4 bases not matched to a gene; V was cut back by 4 bases and J by 1 base. The CDR3 bases are TGTGCCAGCAGCTCCGGACAGGAGTCCTACGAGCAGTACTTC. It yields the protein CASSSGQESYEQYF.